These 17 T cell receptor beta chains originate from one sample sequenced in a study of cytomegalovirus exposure and HLA in healthy donors. It was with 60 Vbeta and 13 Jbeta primers that the PCR ran. Sequenced by immunoSEQ multiplex PCR; TCRdb stores in-frame clones only, minus some. The sample holds about 74,000 clones. Material: PBMCs. These TCRs come from a female donor in good health and CMV-seropositive.

DNA for the CDR3: TGCAGCGCACCTGCGAGGGGCGGGGGGAATTACAATGAGCAGTTCTTC. Translated: CSAPARGGGNYNEQFF. The chain couples TRBV29-1 to TRBJ2-1, with 8 nucleotides matching TRBD2. Trimming cost V 7 bases and J 4 bases; bases outside gene matches: 15. CDR3 length: 16 amino acids. The germline CDR1 and CDR2 sequences are SQVTM and ANQGSEA.

The chain has TRBV5-6 and TRBJ1-1, with 12 nucleotides matching TRBD1. The CDR3 contains 14 residues. Germline V lookup: CDR1 SGHDT, CDR2 YYEEEE. V gave up 4 bases and J gave up 8 bases; unmatched junction bases: 6. The CDR3 bases are TGTGCCAGCAGCGTGCTCGGGACAGGGGGCGAAGCTTTCTTT. The encoded protein is CASSVLGTGGEAFF.

The chain has TRBV11-2 and TRBJ2-7, with 12 bases identical to TRBD2. Unmatched junction bases numbered 9, after V lost 5 bases and J lost 7 bases. Germline CDR1 and CDR2: SGHAT and FQNNGV. This CDR3 has 15 amino acids. In DNA, the CDR3 is TGTGCCAGCAGCGCCTCGGGACTAGCGGGTTGGGAGCAGTACTTC. Its protein product is CASSASGLAGWEQYF.

The chain joins TRBV7-2 to TRBJ2-3; 11 bases match TRBD2. The V gene end was trimmed by 6 bases and the J gene end by 2 bases; junction bases not matched to a gene: 7. Germline V gene data show CDR1 as SGHTA and CDR2 as FQGNSA. The length of the CDR3 is 16 residues. The CDR3 here is CASSIGTSGFTDTQYF. CDR3 nucleotides: TGTGCCAGCAGTATCGGGACTAGCGGTTTCACAGATACGCAGTATTTT.

The rearrangement joins TRBV6-5 to TRBJ1-5; 7 bases line up with TRBD1. The CDR3 sequence is 14 residues long. V gave up 6 bases and J gave up 5 bases; unmatched junction bases: 7. Germline lookup yields CDR1 MNHEY and CDR2 SVGAGI. DNA of the CDR3: TGTGCCAGCAGCAAACGGGACAGACATCAGCCCCAGCATTTT. This sequence encodes CASSKRDRHQPQHF.

The V call is TRBV27, the J call TRBJ1-1; 8 bases line up with TRBD1. This CDR3 contains 14 residues. V lost 5 bases to trimming and J lost 6 bases; unmatched junction nucleotides: 8. Germline CDR1 reads MNHEY; CDR2 reads SMNVEV (reference sequence). The CDR3 DNA follows: TGTGCCAGCAGTCCAGGGGGCACTGGAGCTGAAGCTTTCTTT. Amino acid sequence: CASSPGGTGAEAFF.

CDR3 loop: CASSQDWTGYTEAFF. The CDR3 DNA reads TGCGCCAGCAGCCAAGATTGGACAGGGTACACTGAAGCTTTCTTT. The V gene is TRBV4-3, the J gene TRBJ1-1; 8 bases match TRBD1. CDR3 length: 15 amino acids. Trimming at V came to 0 bases and at J to 3 bases, leaving 3 bases not matched to a gene. Germline-derived CDR1 and CDR2 are LGHNA and YSLEER.

The chain joins TRBV29-1 to TRBJ2-7; 13 bases map to TRBD2. V was clipped by 3 bases and J by 0 bases; unmatched bases: 11. This CDR3 contains 18 residues. CDR1 SQVTM and CDR2 ANQGSEA come from the germline V gene. The CDR3 region is CSVEETGTSGVSSYEQYF. The CDR3 nucleotides read TGCAGCGTTGAGGAGACCGGGACTAGCGGGGTTAGCTCCTACGAGCAGTACTTC.

The chain links TRBV27 to TRBJ2-5; D unresolved. This CDR3 has 13 residues. V lost 4 bases, J lost 5 bases, and 11 bases lay in between. CDR1 and CDR2 from the germline V gene are MNHEY and SMNVEV (reference sequence). The CDR3 coding sequence is TGTGCCAGCAGTTCCCACCCCAGGGAGACCCAGTACTTC. Its protein is CASSSHPRETQYF.

This chain connects TRBV19 to TRBJ1-2, with 9 bases identical to TRBD1. This CDR3 region has 16 residues. The J segment lost 1 base and the V segment lost 4 bases, leaving 7 bases of the junction unmatched. CDR1 and CDR2 from the germline V gene are LNHDA and SQIVND (reference sequence). The CDR3 DNA is TGTGCCAGTAGTACCAGGACAGGGGCTGGTAACTATGGCTACACCTTC. This gives the protein CASSTRTGAGNYGYTF.

The gene calls are TRBV6-5 and TRBJ2-3; 9 positions match TRBD2. The germline V gene has CDR1 MNHEY and CDR2 SVGAGI. CDR3 length: 16 residues. The V segment lost 0 bases and the J segment 6 bases; nucleotides outside the gene matches: 7. CDR3 sequence reads: CASSYSMAGGEDTQYF. The CDR3 DNA is TGTGCCAGCAGTTACTCGATGGCGGGAGGGGAGGATACGCAGTATTTT.

The CDR3: CAWRQTGNSYEQYF. CDR3 coding DNA: TGTGCCTGGAGGCAAACCGGGAACTCCTACGAGCAGTACTTC. This chain connects TRBV30 to TRBJ2-7; a possible D gene is TRBD2 (5 bases). V was cut by 3 bases and J by 0 bases, with 12 bases left in between. The CDR3 covers 14 residues. The germline V gene has CDR1 GTSNPN and CDR2 SVGIG (reference sequence).

This chain connects TRBV28 to TRBJ1-1, with 9 positions matching TRBD1. Per germline, CDR1 MDHEN and CDR2 SYDVKM. V was clipped by 11 bases and J by 8 bases; unmatched bases: 9. CDR3 length equals 12 residues. The CDR3 reads CAGGTGPLEAFF. CDR3 in DNA: TGTGCCGGAGGGACAGGGCCTCTAGAAGCTTTCTTT.

The CDR3 sequence: CASSRLAENTDTQYF. The CDR3 DNA follows: TGTGCCAGCTCACGACTAGCGGAGAACACAGATACGCAGTATTTT. The chain uses TRBV18 and TRBJ2-3, with TRBD2 matching over 9 bases. Looked up from germline, CDR1 is KGHSH and CDR2 is LQKENI. The CDR3 has 15 amino acids. V dropped 4 bases and J dropped 2; count of bases not matched to a gene: 4.

The rearrangement uses TRBV7-9 and TRBJ1-2; D remains unclear. The V gene lost 5 bases and the J gene lost 5 bases, with 9 bases spanning the gap. From germline, CDR1 is SEHNR and CDR2 FQNEAQ (reference sequence). CDR3 length: 12 amino acids. CDR3 coding DNA: TGTGCCAGCAGCACCGAGACATATGGCTACACCTTC. It specifies CASSTETYGYTF. Complete variable domain (other parts from reference TRBV7-9 and TRBJ1-2): DTGVSQNPRHKITKRGQNVTFRCDPISEHNRLYWYRQTLGQGPEFLTYFQNEAQLEKSRLLSDRFSAERPKGSFSTLEIQRTEQGDSAMYLCASSTETYGYTFGSGTRLTVV.

V is TRBV7-2 and J is TRBJ2-1; 11 positions agree with TRBD2. The CDR3 has 13 residues. The V segment lost 8 bases and the J segment 6 bases; nucleotides outside the gene matches: 3. Germline assignment: CDR1 SGHTA and CDR2 FQGNSA. The CDR3 nucleotides are TGTGCCAGCCGGGGACTAGCGGTCAATGAGCAGTTCTTC. Protein product: CASRGLAVNEQFF.

The J gene is TRBJ2-1, the V gene TRBV19, with D hard to call. Germline CDR1 reads LNHDA; CDR2 reads SQIVND (reference sequence). This CDR3 contains 11 residues. V lost 1 base and J lost 9, with 4 bases in between. The CDR3 protein is CASSIGGEQFF. In DNA form, the CDR3 reads TGTGCCAGTAGTATAGGAGGTGAGCAGTTCTTC.